This T cell receptor (beta chain) was documented in a study of OX40 agonist ivuxolimab in advanced cancers. Overall study context: Ivuxolimab, an antibody acting as an agonist of OX40 (CD134), was used to treat patients. With a range of roughly 20 to 85, age averaged about 59 years, and 65% to 90% were male.

The CDR3 covers 14 residues. Germline V gives CDR1 SQVTM, CDR2 ANQGSEA. Trimming removed 7 bases from V and 4 bases from J, with 19 bases in between. Data came from immunoSEQ multiplex PCR; TCRdb stores just in-frame clones and leaves some out. The sample has more than 80,000 clones, 85% to 90% seen once. Sequenced here: CD4+ or CD8+ T cells sorted from blood, sampled in a trial of the OX40 agonist ivuxolimab. V is TRBV29-1 and J is TRBJ1-2; tentatively, D is TRBD1 (6 bases). This sequence originates from an adult with an advanced solid tumor such as melanoma, head and neck, liver or kidney cancer. The CDR3 loop reads CSAERRGEGYGYTF. The CDR3 bases are TGCAGCGCCGAACGCAGGGGTGAAGGCTATGGCTACACCTTC.